The 23 T cell receptor beta chains presented below share a single source sample, sequenced in a study of long-term antiretroviral therapy in people with HIV (dated by TCRdb to between 2020 and 2023). The immunoSEQ hsTCRB v3.0 assay was used at survey level resolution to sequence the TRB variable region. Held by TCRdb, this immuneACCESS table contains in-frame sequences only and omits some clones. Under half of the omission traces to an unresolved V gene where checked; the cause of the rest is unknown. The sample contains about 27,000 clones, 75% to 85% of them found a single time. The ten biggest clones cover around 5% of the sample. Sample: unsorted PBMCs, taken 0.5 years after starting antiretroviral therapy. The receptors originated from a woman aged 40 to 50 with HIV.

CDR3 nucleotides: TGTGCCAGCAGTGAAGAAAGTGGCAGGGGGAGGCTAATCACCATGAACACTGAAGCTTTCTTT. This translates into CASSEESGRGRLITMNTEAFF. The J gene is TRBJ1-1, the V gene TRBV6-1, with TRBD1 matching 7 bases. J lost 0 bases, V lost 1 base, and 20 bases had no gene match. Germline V lookup: CDR1 MNHNS, CDR2 SASEGT. This CDR3 is 21 amino acids long.

Here the CDR3 reads CASSLLSTNEKLFF. CDR3 DNA: TGTGCCAGCTCACTTTTATCAACTAATGAAAAACTGTTTTTT. This chain links TRBV18 with TRBJ1-4, with D uncertain. The V end lost 4 bases, the J end lost 0 bases, and 6 bases lay between the germline ends. The CDR3 is 14 amino acids. Germline CDR1 reads KGHSH; CDR2 reads LQKENI.

With respect to this clone: At one end, the junction sequence differs from germline, possibly due to a read error. This rearrangement joins TRBV28 to TRBJ1-1; TRBD1 matches 11 bases. The germline gives CDR1 MDHEN, CDR2 SYDVKM. The CDR3 runs 12 residues. CDR3 bases: TGTGCCAGCAGTTTAGGGACAGGGGGGAGAAACTTT. Translation: CASSLGTGGRNF.

CDR3 loop: CASSSGLAYNEQFF. The CDR3 coding sequence is TGCGCCAGCAGCTCGGGACTAGCGTACAATGAGCAGTTCTTC. V usage is TRBV5-1 and J usage is TRBJ2-1, with TRBD2 matching over 10 bases. The CDR3 consists of 14 residues. Germline loops: CDR1 SGHRS, CDR2 YFSETQ. J gave up 4 bases and V 3 bases, and 1 base lay outside the gene matches. Based on the CDR3 plus reference TRBV5-1 and TRBJ2-1, the full variable domain is KAGVTQTPRYLIKTRGQQVTLSCSPISGHRSVSWYQQTPGQGLQFLFEYFSETQRNKGNFPGRFSGRQFSNSRSEMNVSTLELGDSALYLCASSSGLAYNEQFFGPGTRLTVL.

V gene TRBV7-2 combines with J gene TRBJ1-1; possible D gene TRBD1, 6 bases. Trimming stripped 5 bases from V and 4 bases from J, with 11 bases between. This CDR3 spans 13 amino acids. Germline V gene sequence: CDR1 SGHTA, CDR2 FQGNSA. The CDR3 spells CASSPRRGTEAFF. The CDR3 DNA sequence: TGTGCCAGCAGCCCCCGCAGGGGCACTGAAGCTTTCTTT.

The chain links TRBV19 to TRBJ1-2; D not resolved. This CDR3 spans 12 amino acids. Germline lookup yields CDR1 LNHDA and CDR2 SQIVND (reference sequence). Trimming removed 6 bases at V and 8 bases at J, with 13 bases between. For the CDR3, the DNA is TGTGCCAGTAGCCAACCCACCGGGGGCTACACCTTC. It is translated as CASSQPTGGYTF.

The table lists this clone with a count of one. The chain links TRBV6-5 to TRBJ2-7, with D perhaps given as TRBD1 or TRBD2 (5 bases each). Trimming removed 8 bases from V and 3 bases from J, with 11 bases in between. The CDR3 contains 12 residues. Germline V lookup: CDR1 MNHEY, CDR2 SVGAGI. The CDR3: CASLGPLYEQYF. The CDR3 bases are TGTGCCAGCCTGGGACCGCTCTACGAGCAGTACTTC.

The V gene is TRBV9, the J gene TRBJ1-4; TRBD1 might be the D (5 bases). CDR3 length: 11 residues. The germline V and J ends were trimmed by 3 bases and 14 bases, with 11 bases remaining between them. CDR1 is SGDLS and CDR2 is YYNGEE in the germline V gene. This CDR3 reads CASSDPGGLFF. The CDR3 nucleotides are TGTGCCAGCAGCGACCCGGGGGGTCTGTTTTTT. The entire variable domain, with the rest obtained from reference TRBV9 and TRBJ1-4, is as follows: DSGVTQTPKHLITATGQRVTLRCSPRSGDLSVYWYQQSLDQGLQFLIQYYNGEERAKGNILERFSAQQFPDLHSELNLSSLELGDSALYFCASSDPGGLFFGSGTQLSVL.

The J gene is TRBJ1-5, the V gene TRBV9; 7 nucleotides line up with TRBD1. The germline CDR1 and CDR2 sequences are SGDLS and YYNGEE. With 3 bases clipped from V and 4 bases from J, the junction kept 7 bases outside the gene matches. The CDR3 totals 15 residues. For the CDR3, the DNA is TGTGCCAGCAGCGCATCGACAGGGTCTAATCAGCCCCAGCATTTT. This gives the protein CASSASTGSNQPQHF.

The chain couples TRBV7-2 to TRBJ1-5; D not resolved. Trimming pared 6 bases from V and 4 bases from J, leaving 16 bases between. The CDR3 loop spans 15 amino acids. CDR1 SGHTA and CDR2 FQGNSA come from the germline V gene. The CDR3: CASSPRASNNQPQHF. CDR3 DNA sequence: TGTGCCAGCAGTCCCCGGGCCTCCAATAATCAGCCCCAGCATTTT.

This rearrangement joins TRBV25-1 to TRBJ1-2, with 8 bases fitting TRBD1. The CDR3 runs to 14 residues. Germline V gene data show CDR1 as MGHDK and CDR2 as SYGVNS. V lost 6 bases and J lost 8; bases outside the gene matches: 11. The CDR3 DNA reads as TGTGCCAGCAGGCCCCAGGGGGCGGTAAAGGGCTACACCTTC. Its protein is CASRPQGAVKGYTF.

V gene TRBV4-3 combines with J gene TRBJ1-2; D is unresolved. The germline V and J ends were trimmed by 4 bases and 8 bases, with 23 bases remaining between them. The CDR3 runs to 16 residues. Looked up from germline, CDR1 is LGHNA and CDR2 is YSLEER. The CDR3 loop is CASSLADGPGKTGYTF. DNA for the CDR3: TGCGCCAGCAGCCTCGCCGACGGCCCCGGGAAGACGGGCTACACCTTC.

The chain joins TRBV9 to TRBJ1-1, with D perhaps TRBD1 (5 bases). The CDR3 has 15 residues. Germline V gene lookup returns CDR1 SGDLS and CDR2 YYNGEE. V shed 2 bases and J shed 1 base, with 12 bases lying between them. CDR3 in amino acids: CASSVGGGSNTEAFF. The CDR3 DNA reads TGTGCCAGCAGCGTCGGGGGGGGATCGAACACTGAAGCTTTCTTT.

The V call is TRBV5-4, the J call TRBJ2-3; 7 nucleotides line up with TRBD1. V lost 2 bases, J lost 2 bases, and 5 bases stayed unmatched. The CDR3 has 15 residues. Germline V CDR1 and CDR2: SGHNT, YYREEE (reference sequence). Here the CDR3 reads CASSFRDSLTDTQYF. DNA for the CDR3: TGTGCCAGCAGCTTCCGGGACAGTCTCACAGATACGCAGTATTTT.

The V and J genes are TRBV11-2 and TRBJ1-2; 9 nucleotides agree with TRBD1. Losses at the gene ends were 5 bases for V and 8 bases for J; bases not matched to a gene: 6. CDR1 and CDR2 (germline): SGHAT, FQNNGV. This CDR3 is 13 amino acids long. The CDR3 is CASSRGQGRGYTF. The DNA of the CDR3 is TGTGCCAGCAGCCGGGGACAGGGACGCGGCTACACCTTC.

This clone was observed a few times. The chain recombines TRBV19 with TRBJ1-6; TRBD1 might be the D (6 bases). The CDR3 contains 15 residues. The germline V and J ends were trimmed by 10 bases and 6 bases, with 19 bases remaining between them. Germline loops: CDR1 LNHDA, CDR2 SQIVND (reference sequence). Here the CDR3 reads CATQTTGLLNSPLHF. The CDR3, as DNA: TGTGCCACCCAAACCACAGGGCTACTTAATTCACCCCTCCACTTT. The complete variable domain, with remaining parts taken from reference TRBV19 and TRBJ1-6, reads DGGITQSPKYLFRKEGQNVTLSCEQNLNHDAMYWYRQDPGQGLRLIYYSQIVNDFQKGDIAEGYSVSREKKESFPLTVTSAQKNPTAFYLCATQTTGLLNSPLHFGNGTRLTVT.

This sequence joins TRBV27 and TRBJ2-1; 8 positions match TRBD2. The CDR3 has 15 amino acids. Losses at the gene ends were 3 bases for V and 1 base for J; bases not matched to a gene: 2. The germline gives CDR1 MNHEY, CDR2 SMNVEV (reference sequence). The CDR3 nucleotides are TGTGCCAGCAGTTTCGTAGCGGGGTCCTACAATGAGCAGTTCTTC. This encodes CASSFVAGSYNEQFF.

The rearrangement uses TRBV30 and TRBJ2-7; D may be TRBD2 (5 bases). Germline CDR1 and CDR2: GTSNPN and SVGIG (reference sequence). CDR3 length: 15 residues. The germline V and J ends were trimmed by 0 bases and 4 bases, with 16 bases remaining between them. The CDR3: CAWSVPRHWTYEQYF. CDR3 in DNA: TGTGCCTGGAGTGTACCAAGACATTGGACTTACGAGCAGTACTTC.

This clone occurred once. The chain is built from TRBV28 and TRBJ2-7, with TRBD2 as a possible D gene (7 bases). Trimming took 5 bases from V and 3 from J, leaving 14 bases between them. The CDR3 extends over 14 amino acids. Germline CDR1 is MDHEN and CDR2 is SYDVKM. The CDR3 bases are TGTGCCAGCAGTCAGACCGGGGGGCGCTACGAGCAGTACTTC. Residues: CASSQTGGRYEQYF. The full variable domain, its missing parts supplied by reference TRBV28 and TRBJ2-7, is DVKVTQSSRYLVKRTGEKVFLECVQDMDHENMFWYRQDPGLGLRLIYFSYDVKMKEKGDIPEGYSVSREKKERFSLILESASTNQTSMYLCASSQTGGRYEQYFGPGTRLTVT.

The V call is TRBV25-1, the J call TRBJ2-5; D call uncertain. Germline V lookup: CDR1 MGHDK, CDR2 SYGVNS. The CDR3 runs 14 residues. Trimming pared 0 bases from V and 4 bases from J, leaving 9 bases between. CDR3 in DNA: TGTGCCAGCAGTGAATATGGGTTTGGAGAGACCCAGTACTTC. It is translated as CASSEYGFGETQYF.

V usage is TRBV7-2 and J usage is TRBJ2-1, with 10 bases that match TRBD2. V trimming: 1 base; J trimming: 6 bases; junction bases outside the gene matches: 9. CDR3 length: 17 amino acids. Germline loops: CDR1 SGHTA, CDR2 FQGNSA. CDR3 region: CASSLVFGLAGANEQFF. CDR3 DNA sequence: TGTGCCAGCAGCTTAGTTTTTGGGCTAGCGGGGGCCAATGAGCAGTTCTTC.

The CDR3 nucleotides are TGTGCCAGCAGCTTAGTAAGGGGGCAACAGCCCCAGCATTTT. Protein product: CASSLVRGQQPQHF. This chain connects TRBV7-2 to TRBJ1-5; 7 positions agree with TRBD1. CDR1 is SGHTA and CDR2 is FQGNSA in the germline V gene. Losses at the gene ends were 1 base for V and 7 bases for J; bases not matched to a gene: 4. CDR3 length: 14 residues.

V and J are TRBV19 and TRBJ2-5; 7 positions agree with TRBD2. The CDR3 loop spans 15 amino acids. The V gene end was trimmed by 3 bases and the J gene end by 2 bases; junction bases not matched to a gene: 6. CDR1 is LNHDA and CDR2 is SQIVND in the germline V gene (reference sequence). CDR3 DNA sequence: TGTGCCAGTAGTATTAGTACGCGGGGGCAAGAGACCCAGTACTTC. It codes for CASSISTRGQETQYF.